Presented here are 16 T cell receptor beta chains from one specimen sequenced in a study of OX40 agonist ivuxolimab in advanced cancers. Using immunoSEQ multiplex PCR, the repertoire was profiled, and TCRdb retains in-frame clones only, with some absent. The table lists around 63,000 clones, roughly 85% of them singletons, with approximately 1.1% in the top ten. Sequenced here: CD4+ or CD8+ T cells sorted from blood, sampled in a trial of the OX40 agonist ivuxolimab. Every receptor here comes from an adult with an advanced solid tumor such as melanoma, head and neck, liver or kidney cancer.

V and J are TRBV6-5 and TRBJ2-1; the match to TRBD2 covers 11 bases. This CDR3 has 15 residues. V lost 6 bases to trimming and J lost 4 bases; unmatched junction nucleotides: 5. The germline gives CDR1 MNHEY, CDR2 SVGAGI. The CDR3 sequence: CASSQRLAGYNEQFF. CDR3 bases: TGTGCCAGCAGCCAAAGACTAGCGGGGTACAATGAGCAGTTCTTC.

The chain employs TRBV6-1 and TRBJ1-1; D remains ambiguous. Trimming shortened V by 7 bases and J by 8 bases, and 17 bases separated the two germline ends. From germline, CDR1 is MNHNS and CDR2 SASEGT. CDR3 length: 13 residues. CDR3 in DNA: TGTGCCAGCAAAGACTTCGCCGGAAAGGAAGCTTTCTTT. It yields the protein CASKDFAGKEAFF.

DNA of the CDR3: TGTGCCACCAGCGGCCTAGCGGGAGATTTTGACGAGCAGTACTTC. Its protein is CATSGLAGDFDEQYF. V gene TRBV15 combines with J gene TRBJ2-7, with 10 bases lining up with TRBD2. The CDR3 loop spans 15 amino acids. CDR1 and CDR2 (germline): LNHNV, YYDKDF (reference sequence). V trimming: 5 bases; J trimming: 5 bases; junction bases outside the gene matches: 9.

This sequence joins TRBV7-8 and TRBJ1-5; possible D gene TRBD1, 5 bases. The germline V gene encodes CDR1 SGHVS and CDR2 FQNEAQ. Deletions cut 8 bases from V and 5 bases from J, with 13 bases between. The CDR3 is made up of 13 amino acids. In nucleotides, the CDR3 is TGTGCCAGCTGTTCAGGGTTGGATCAGCCCCAGCATTTT. Translating gives CASCSGLDQPQHF.

The rearrangement uses TRBV11-1 and TRBJ2-1, with 8 bases aligning to TRBD2. Germline V gives CDR1 SGHAT, CDR2 FQDESV (reference sequence). The CDR3 sequence is 15 residues long. J gave up 10 bases and V 5 bases, and 13 bases lay outside the gene matches. The CDR3 sequence: CASSQPGLEFQEQFF. CDR3 nucleotides: TGTGCCAGCAGCCAACCGGGACTAGAGTTTCAAGAGCAGTTCTTC.

The chain is built from TRBV4-1 and TRBJ1-5, with TRBD1 as a possible D gene (6 bases). The CDR3 length is 15 residues. Germline CDR1 MGHRA, CDR2 YSYEKL. Trimming left V 3 bases short and J 2 bases short, with 11 bases between. The CDR3 region has the DNA TGCGCCAGCAGCCATGCGGACAGCGGCAATCAGCCCCAGCATTTT. Protein product: CASSHADSGNQPQHF.

The V gene is TRBV11-2, the J gene TRBJ1-6; D ambiguous. The V gene lost 2 bases and the J gene lost 8 bases, with 7 bases spanning the gap. The V gene's germline CDR1 is SGHAT and CDR2 FQNNGV. The CDR3 is made up of 13 amino acids. The CDR3 DNA reads TGTGCCAGCAGCTTAAGGTCTGATTCACCCCTCCACTTT. Translating it yields CASSLRSDSPLHF.

The chain couples TRBV6-1 to TRBJ1-2; D is unresolved. The CDR3 sequence is 12 residues long. Germline CDR1 and CDR2: MNHNS and SASEGT. Between the trimmed V and J ends, which lost 4 bases and 2 bases, there was a span of 5 bases. CDR3: CASSVGNYGYTF. CDR3 in DNA: TGTGCCAGCAGTGTCGGGAACTATGGCTACACCTTC.

The gene calls are TRBV6-5 and TRBJ1-4; 10 bases are shared with TRBD1. CDR3 length: 15 residues. Germline CDR1 is MNHEY and CDR2 is SVGAGI. V dropped 5 bases and J dropped 5; count of bases not matched to a gene: 5. CDR3 sequence reads: CASSTRDRGNEKLFF. The DNA of the CDR3 is TGTGCCAGCAGTACTCGGGACAGGGGAAATGAAAAACTGTTTTTT.

This clone was detected only a few times. The genes are TRBV2 and TRBJ2-3; D is tentatively TRBD1 or TRBD2 (5 bases each). Germline V gene lookup returns CDR1 SNHLY and CDR2 FYNNEI. The CDR3 has 11 residues. V shed 4 bases and J shed 6 bases, with 5 bases lying between them. The CDR3 spells CASSGGDTQYF. The CDR3 DNA reads as TGTGCCAGCAGTGGGGGGGATACGCAGTATTTT.

This chain joins TRBV11-3 and TRBJ2-5, with 7 bases aligning to TRBD2. The germline V gene has CDR1 SGHNT and CDR2 YENEEA. Trimming at V came to 6 bases and at J to 5 bases, leaving 6 bases not matched to a gene. This CDR3 comprises 13 residues. CDR3 sequence (DNA): TGTGCCAGCAGGTGGGGAGGGATCGAGACCCAGTACTTC. Translation: CASRWGGIETQYF.

The chain uses TRBV27 and TRBJ2-1, with 7 bases lining up with TRBD1. The germline CDR1 and CDR2 sequences are MNHEY and SMNVEV (reference sequence). The V gene end was trimmed by 6 bases and the J gene end by 9 bases; junction bases not matched to a gene: 8. The CDR3 runs 13 residues. CDR3 region: CASRLLQGIEQFF. Here the CDR3 DNA reads TGTGCCAGCAGACTATTACAGGGGATTGAGCAGTTCTTC.

The chain carries TRBV12-5 and TRBJ2-7, with D maybe TRBD1 (5 bases). Germline CDR1 and CDR2: LGHNT and FRNRAP. The V end was cut by 4 bases, the J end by 7 bases, with 8 bases between. The CDR3 is made up of 11 amino acids. The CDR3 nucleotides read TGTGCTAGTGGTTCAGGGTGGGAGCAGTACTTC. Protein product: CASGSGWEQYF.

The chain is built from TRBV11-2 and TRBJ1-5, with TRBD1 matching over 10 bases. Trimming cost V 0 bases and J 6 bases; bases outside gene matches: 2. Germline-derived CDR1 and CDR2 are SGHAT and FQNNGV. The CDR3 runs 15 residues. The CDR3 DNA reads as TGTGCCAGCAGCTTAGAGGACAGGGGGGCTCAGCCCCAGCATTTT. Amino acids: CASSLEDRGAQPQHF.

The chain uses TRBV28 and TRBJ1-1, with 8 positions matching TRBD1. The germline gives CDR1 MDHEN, CDR2 SYDVKM. This CDR3 contains 13 residues. V lost 8 bases, J lost 4 bases, and 6 bases stayed unmatched. The CDR3 DNA sequence: TGTGCCAGCGGAAGACAGGGGCGCACTGAAGCTTTCTTT. Amino acids: CASGRQGRTEAFF.

This chain connects TRBV30 to TRBJ2-3; 14 bases line up with TRBD2. CDR1 is GTSNPN, CDR2 SVGIG, per germline (reference sequence). V shed 5 bases and J 5 bases; nucleotides not matched to a gene: 9. The CDR3 runs to 16 residues. CDR3: CAWAPGLAGAVDTQYF. The DNA of the CDR3 is TGTGCCTGGGCCCCGGGACTAGCGGGAGCGGTAGATACGCAGTATTTT.